This T cell receptor beta chain was identified in a study of T-cell reconstitution after alpha-beta-depleted transplantation in children listed by TCRdb under 2016. In terms of the full investigation: The study quantitatively tracked T-cell immune reconstitution after TCRalphabeta/CD19-depleted allogeneic hematopoietic cell transplantation in children using TCR repertoire profiling. General findings and caveats noted by the study authors: The apparently early recovery of alphabetaT-cell counts about two months after transplant reportedly depended on only several hundred rapidly expanded clones that came from non-depleted graft cells. The frequencies of hyperexpanded clones fell over the following months, and after one year, T-cell counts and TCRbeta diversity were mostly attributed to newly produced T cells. In some patients, high TCRbeta diversity at day 60 was attributed to recipient T cells and intrathymic progenitors that had survived conditioning.

This clonotype was observed a few times. No antigen is known for it. Base qualities are not recorded, but no much larger clone differs from it by a single base. The germline V gene specifies SGHTA as CDR1 and FQGTGA as CDR2. The junction shows trimming of 5 bases on V and 4 bases on J, plus 11 bases between the germline ends. Including the terminal cysteine and phenylalanine, the CDR3 comprises 14 residues. Of all the DNA, just the CDR3 is kept, 42 bases in frame from base 1. The intended sense of this specimen's treatment or condition label: allogeneic hematopoietic cell transplantation with graft depleted of TCRalphabeta T cells and CD19 B cells. The children who served as transplant recipients had been given grafts of TCRalphabeta/CD19-depleted allogeneic hematopoietic cells. The library was generated by PCR. The sequencing machine was an Illumina HiSeq 2500. TCR library preparation used molecular barcoding, with unique molecular identifiers applied to normalize quantification of the TCRbeta repertoire. TCRdb ran its own pipeline on the public reads, namely fastp trimming at Q25 and MiXCR clone calling, and kept in-frame beta chains. Each entry merges the rows of one CDR3 protein and shows their most common DNA and genes. The sample records a few hundred thousand distinct CDR3 sequences, roughly 13% of which are singletons. The ten largest make up about 2% of the sample.

The source material was PBMCs, mostly from graft donor cells, sampled 360 days after TCRalphabeta/CD19-depleted stem cell transplant. The clonotype was recovered from a male patient younger than 18 who had a stem cell transplant for acute myeloid leukemia, so the T cells may come from the graft donor. This chain is built from TRBV7-3 and TRBJ2-2; a confident D gene designation cannot be given. The nucleotide sequence reads as follows: TGTGCCAGCAGCCCCGATGGACCCACCGGGGAGCTGTTTTTT. Its protein is CASSPDGPTGELFF.